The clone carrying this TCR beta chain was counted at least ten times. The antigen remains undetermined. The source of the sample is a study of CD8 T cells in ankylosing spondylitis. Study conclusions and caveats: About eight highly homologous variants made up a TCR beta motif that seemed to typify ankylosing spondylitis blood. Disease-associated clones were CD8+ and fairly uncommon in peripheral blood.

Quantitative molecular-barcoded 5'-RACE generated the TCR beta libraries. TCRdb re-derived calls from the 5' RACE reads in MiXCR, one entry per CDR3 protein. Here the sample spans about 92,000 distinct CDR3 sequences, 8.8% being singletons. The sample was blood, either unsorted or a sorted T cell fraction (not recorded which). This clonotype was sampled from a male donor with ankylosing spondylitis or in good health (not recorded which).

As DNA, the CDR3 is TGTGCCAGCAGCGTAGGACAGGGGGGCGAGACCCAGTACTTC. Residues: CASSVGQGGETQYF. The chain has TRBV9 and TRBJ2-5; 9 positions agree with TRBD1. The junction had 2 bases not matched to a gene; V was cut back by 0 bases and J by 5 bases. CDR3 length: 14 residues. Germline-derived CDR1 and CDR2 are SGDLS and YYNGEE. The full variable domain, completed using reference TRBV9 and TRBJ2-5, is DSGVTQTPKHLITATGQRVTLRCSPRSGDLSVYWYQQSLDQGLQFLIQYYNGEERAKGNILERFSAQQFPDLHSELNLSSLELGDSALYFCASSVGQGGETQYFGPGTRLLVL.